This T cell receptor (beta chain) was obtained from a study of blood T cell repertoires in COVID-19. Measured with immunoSEQ multiplex PCR; TCRdb has only the in-frame clones, and not every one. The data hold approximately 120,000 clones, with 75% to 85% observed a single time. The CDR3 length is 14 residues. CDR1 and CDR2 from the germline V gene are GTSNPN and SVGIG (reference sequence). The V end was cut by 3 bases, the J end by 2 bases, with 14 bases between. This sequence joins TRBV30 and TRBJ2-7, with a tentative D call TRBD1 (6 bases). Sequenced material: peripheral blood. This clonotype was obtained from a woman of 80 years or more with active or convalescent COVID-19. CDR3: CAWRDRTVTYEQYF. In DNA form, the CDR3 reads TGTGCCTGGAGGGACCGGACAGTTACCTACGAGCAGTACTTC.